This T cell receptor beta chain emerged from a study of T cell repertoires in cytomegalovirus infection. Study in general: Public TCR beta signatures provided an indication of both CMV infection and a matching HLA type.

Findings and caveats of the study: Carriers of CMV and the relevant HLA type were discriminated by public TCR beta frequency. In two of eight donors, the top clonotype was HLA-C-restricted CMV-specific.

TCRdb reprocessed the reads with MiXCR, giving one entry per CDR3 protein. The table shows 350,000 to 550,000 distinct CDR3 sequences, with approximately 31% occurring only once. In its sample, this clonotype was seen a few times. Antigen: not known. The CDR3 runs 18 residues. The germline gives CDR1 LGHDT, CDR2 YNNKEL (reference sequence). The junction had 12 bases not matched to a gene; V was cut back by 3 bases and J by 2 bases. This sequence originates from a human donor in good health (CMV status not recorded). Some clones in this sample may be carry-over from other donors' samples. Sequenced input: PBMCs. This chain links TRBV3-1 with TRBJ2-3, with TRBD2 identical over 9 bases. CDR3: CASSHQGGGGGHTDTQYF. As DNA, the CDR3 is TGTGCCAGCAGCCATCAAGGGGGCGGGGGGGGACACACAGATACGCAGTATTTT.